One and the same sample provided the 4 T cell receptor beta chains below, sequenced in a study of blood T cells in healthy people across ages. The second PCR ran about 6 to 12 cycles with a sample-barcoded 5' primer and J-beta primers. Via MiXCR, TCRdb re-called the 5' RACE reads, giving one row per CDR3 protein. This sample has nearly 1 million distinct CDR3 sequences, with roughly half found just once. Sequencing was carried out using blood. These receptors were taken from an older woman in good health.

This clonotype was picked up a small number of times. The chain combines TRBV4-3 with TRBJ2-7, with TRBD1 identical over 9 bases. V lost 1 base to trimming and J lost 3 bases; unmatched junction nucleotides: 4. CDR3 length: 15 amino acids. Germline-derived CDR1 and CDR2 are LGHNA and YSLEER. CDR3 in amino acids: CASSQGTGEGYEQYF. The CDR3, as DNA: TGCGCCAGCAGCCAAGGGACAGGGGAGGGCTACGAGCAGTACTTC.

This rearrangement joins TRBV27 to TRBJ2-1; unclear D gene. Matching the DNA end better, TRBJ2-7 makes the J call doubtful. Germline V lookup: CDR1 MNHEY, CDR2 SMNVEV (reference sequence). There are 16 residues in the CDR3. The CDR3 bases are TGTGCCAGCAGTGTCTCCCCCGTACCCCCATACAATGAGCAGTACTTC. Protein product: CASSVSPVPPYNEQYF.

This clonotype has more than one count but fewer than ten. This rearrangement joins TRBV20-1 to TRBJ2-7; 9 bases are shared with TRBD1. V lost 5 bases, J lost 4 bases, and 12 bases stayed unmatched. CDR3 length: 15 residues. In germline, CDR1 is DFQATT, CDR2 SNEGSKA (reference sequence). The CDR3 nucleotides read TGCAGTGCTTCGGGACAGGGCCCCGGGGAATACGAGCAGTACTTC. This encodes CSASGQGPGEYEQYF.

This clonotype occurred a few times. The chain combines TRBV28 with TRBJ2-7, with 12 bases lining up with TRBD2. CDR1 is MDHEN, CDR2 SYDVKM, per germline. The V segment lost 2 bases and the J segment 7 bases; nucleotides outside the gene matches: 15. The CDR3 is 18 residues long. CDR3 sequence: CASSLVGLAGKSYNEQYF. CDR3 DNA sequence: TGTGCCAGCAGTTTAGTCGGACTAGCGGGAAAGTCCTACAATGAGCAGTACTTC. Based on the CDR3 plus reference TRBV28 and TRBJ2-7, the full variable domain is DVKVTQSSRYLVKRTGEKVFLECVQDMDHENMFWYRQDPGLGLRLIYFSYDVKMKEKGDIPEGYSVSREKKERFSLILESASTNQTSMYLCASSLVGLAGKSYNEQYFGPGTRLTVT.